This T cell receptor (beta chain) stems from a study of blood T cell repertoires in COVID-19. Living in about two dozen US areas, the participants were between 18 and 89 years of age. Clinical history as reported by participants underpinned cohort assignment. Symptom resolution, clearance, or two negative PCRs marked the recovered donors of Cohort 3. Here immunoSEQ multiplex PCR was the method, and the copy in TCRdb shows in-frame clones only, minus some. Of approximately 300,000 clones in the sample, around nine tenths are singletons; the top ten hold under 3%. Input material: PBMCs or T cells enriched from blood (not recorded which). The TCR sequence derives from a woman under 30 who had recovered from COVID-19.

This chain's CDR3 is CATAGTGLSPLHF. DNA of the CDR3: TGTGCCACCGCCGGGACAGGGCTATCACCCCTCCACTTT. The chain joins TRBV28 to TRBJ1-6; TRBD1 agrees at 9 bases. Germline V gene sequence: CDR1 MDHEN, CDR2 SYDVKM. The CDR3 has 13 residues. The junction had 8 bases not matched to a gene; V was cut back by 10 bases and J by 10 bases.